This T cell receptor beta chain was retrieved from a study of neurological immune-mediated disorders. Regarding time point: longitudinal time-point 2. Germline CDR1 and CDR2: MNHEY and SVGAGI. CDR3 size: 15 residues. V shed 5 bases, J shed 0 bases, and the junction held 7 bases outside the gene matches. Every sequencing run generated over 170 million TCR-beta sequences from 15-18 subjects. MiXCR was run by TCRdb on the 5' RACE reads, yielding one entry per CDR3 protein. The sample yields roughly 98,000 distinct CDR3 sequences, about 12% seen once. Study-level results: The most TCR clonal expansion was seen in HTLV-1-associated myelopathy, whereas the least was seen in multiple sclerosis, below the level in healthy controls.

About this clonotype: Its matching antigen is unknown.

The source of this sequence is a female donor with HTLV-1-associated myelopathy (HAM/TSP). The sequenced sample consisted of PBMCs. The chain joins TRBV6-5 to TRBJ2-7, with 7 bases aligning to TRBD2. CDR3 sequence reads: CASSTPGGSSYEQYF. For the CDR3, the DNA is TGTGCCAGCAGTACACCTGGCGGGAGCTCCTACGAGCAGTACTTC.